In this sample, the clone carrying this T cell receptor beta chain turned up a few times. The antigen remains unidentified. Relative to the germline gene, one junction end is altered; a read error may explain this. CDR1 is SGHRS, CDR2 YFSETQ, per germline. This CDR3 has 15 amino acids. This entry belongs to a study of cytomegalovirus exposure and HLA in healthy donors. Study-wide results and limits: Later analysis suggested most CMV-associated TCR beta chains were HLA-restricted. In a later analysis, about 17,000 TCR beta sequences were associated with HLA alleles at 0.05 false discovery rate.

The PCR ran on 60 Vbeta and 13 Jbeta primers. Profiling relied on immunoSEQ multiplex PCR, and the TCRdb table lists in-frame clones only, not all of them. The table records 85,000 to 90,000 clones, roughly 85% of them present only once. Sequencing used PBMCs. The chain combines TRBV5-1 with TRBJ1-5; tentatively, D is TRBD1 (6 bases). The TCR sequence derives from a man aged 40-55 years in good health and CMV-seropositive. Here the CDR3 reads CASSSAGAEWGPQHF. The CDR3 region has the DNA TGTGCCAGCAGCTCGGCAGGGGCCGAGTGGGGGCCCCAGCATTTT.